This T cell receptor (beta chain) is from a study of T-cell reconstitution after alpha-beta-depleted transplantation in children. This clonotype came up a few times. What it recognizes is unknown. Preparation of the TCRbeta library was carried out with unique molecular identifiers. MiXCR, run by TCRdb on the PCR reads, gives a single entry per CDR3 protein. The top ten clones hold about 11% of a sample with 100,000 to 150,000 distinct CDR3 sequences, about 23% of them seen once. CDR1 is DFQATT, CDR2 SNEGSKA, per germline (reference sequence). J was trimmed by 4 bases and V by 3 bases; bases with no gene match: 3. The CDR3 extends over 14 amino acids. The study, taken as a whole, reports: At one year after transplant, newly produced T cells mostly accounted for T-cell counts and diversity. Surviving recipient cells, namely T cells and thymic progenitors, were the source of high day-60 TCRbeta diversity in some patients. Reportedly, roughly two months post-transplant, alpha-beta T cells arose from several hundred expanded graft clones.

This receptor was obtained from a male patient between 2 and 10 years old who had a stem cell transplant for chronic granulomatous disease, so the T cells may come from the graft donor. Source: PBMCs, mostly from graft donor cells, taken 180 days after TCRalphabeta/CD19-depleted stem cell transplant. This chain links TRBV20-1 with TRBJ1-1, with 12 bases identical to TRBD1. The CDR3: CSARGDRGLTEAFF. The CDR3 DNA reads TGCAGTGCTAGGGGGGACAGGGGGCTCACTGAAGCTTTCTTT.